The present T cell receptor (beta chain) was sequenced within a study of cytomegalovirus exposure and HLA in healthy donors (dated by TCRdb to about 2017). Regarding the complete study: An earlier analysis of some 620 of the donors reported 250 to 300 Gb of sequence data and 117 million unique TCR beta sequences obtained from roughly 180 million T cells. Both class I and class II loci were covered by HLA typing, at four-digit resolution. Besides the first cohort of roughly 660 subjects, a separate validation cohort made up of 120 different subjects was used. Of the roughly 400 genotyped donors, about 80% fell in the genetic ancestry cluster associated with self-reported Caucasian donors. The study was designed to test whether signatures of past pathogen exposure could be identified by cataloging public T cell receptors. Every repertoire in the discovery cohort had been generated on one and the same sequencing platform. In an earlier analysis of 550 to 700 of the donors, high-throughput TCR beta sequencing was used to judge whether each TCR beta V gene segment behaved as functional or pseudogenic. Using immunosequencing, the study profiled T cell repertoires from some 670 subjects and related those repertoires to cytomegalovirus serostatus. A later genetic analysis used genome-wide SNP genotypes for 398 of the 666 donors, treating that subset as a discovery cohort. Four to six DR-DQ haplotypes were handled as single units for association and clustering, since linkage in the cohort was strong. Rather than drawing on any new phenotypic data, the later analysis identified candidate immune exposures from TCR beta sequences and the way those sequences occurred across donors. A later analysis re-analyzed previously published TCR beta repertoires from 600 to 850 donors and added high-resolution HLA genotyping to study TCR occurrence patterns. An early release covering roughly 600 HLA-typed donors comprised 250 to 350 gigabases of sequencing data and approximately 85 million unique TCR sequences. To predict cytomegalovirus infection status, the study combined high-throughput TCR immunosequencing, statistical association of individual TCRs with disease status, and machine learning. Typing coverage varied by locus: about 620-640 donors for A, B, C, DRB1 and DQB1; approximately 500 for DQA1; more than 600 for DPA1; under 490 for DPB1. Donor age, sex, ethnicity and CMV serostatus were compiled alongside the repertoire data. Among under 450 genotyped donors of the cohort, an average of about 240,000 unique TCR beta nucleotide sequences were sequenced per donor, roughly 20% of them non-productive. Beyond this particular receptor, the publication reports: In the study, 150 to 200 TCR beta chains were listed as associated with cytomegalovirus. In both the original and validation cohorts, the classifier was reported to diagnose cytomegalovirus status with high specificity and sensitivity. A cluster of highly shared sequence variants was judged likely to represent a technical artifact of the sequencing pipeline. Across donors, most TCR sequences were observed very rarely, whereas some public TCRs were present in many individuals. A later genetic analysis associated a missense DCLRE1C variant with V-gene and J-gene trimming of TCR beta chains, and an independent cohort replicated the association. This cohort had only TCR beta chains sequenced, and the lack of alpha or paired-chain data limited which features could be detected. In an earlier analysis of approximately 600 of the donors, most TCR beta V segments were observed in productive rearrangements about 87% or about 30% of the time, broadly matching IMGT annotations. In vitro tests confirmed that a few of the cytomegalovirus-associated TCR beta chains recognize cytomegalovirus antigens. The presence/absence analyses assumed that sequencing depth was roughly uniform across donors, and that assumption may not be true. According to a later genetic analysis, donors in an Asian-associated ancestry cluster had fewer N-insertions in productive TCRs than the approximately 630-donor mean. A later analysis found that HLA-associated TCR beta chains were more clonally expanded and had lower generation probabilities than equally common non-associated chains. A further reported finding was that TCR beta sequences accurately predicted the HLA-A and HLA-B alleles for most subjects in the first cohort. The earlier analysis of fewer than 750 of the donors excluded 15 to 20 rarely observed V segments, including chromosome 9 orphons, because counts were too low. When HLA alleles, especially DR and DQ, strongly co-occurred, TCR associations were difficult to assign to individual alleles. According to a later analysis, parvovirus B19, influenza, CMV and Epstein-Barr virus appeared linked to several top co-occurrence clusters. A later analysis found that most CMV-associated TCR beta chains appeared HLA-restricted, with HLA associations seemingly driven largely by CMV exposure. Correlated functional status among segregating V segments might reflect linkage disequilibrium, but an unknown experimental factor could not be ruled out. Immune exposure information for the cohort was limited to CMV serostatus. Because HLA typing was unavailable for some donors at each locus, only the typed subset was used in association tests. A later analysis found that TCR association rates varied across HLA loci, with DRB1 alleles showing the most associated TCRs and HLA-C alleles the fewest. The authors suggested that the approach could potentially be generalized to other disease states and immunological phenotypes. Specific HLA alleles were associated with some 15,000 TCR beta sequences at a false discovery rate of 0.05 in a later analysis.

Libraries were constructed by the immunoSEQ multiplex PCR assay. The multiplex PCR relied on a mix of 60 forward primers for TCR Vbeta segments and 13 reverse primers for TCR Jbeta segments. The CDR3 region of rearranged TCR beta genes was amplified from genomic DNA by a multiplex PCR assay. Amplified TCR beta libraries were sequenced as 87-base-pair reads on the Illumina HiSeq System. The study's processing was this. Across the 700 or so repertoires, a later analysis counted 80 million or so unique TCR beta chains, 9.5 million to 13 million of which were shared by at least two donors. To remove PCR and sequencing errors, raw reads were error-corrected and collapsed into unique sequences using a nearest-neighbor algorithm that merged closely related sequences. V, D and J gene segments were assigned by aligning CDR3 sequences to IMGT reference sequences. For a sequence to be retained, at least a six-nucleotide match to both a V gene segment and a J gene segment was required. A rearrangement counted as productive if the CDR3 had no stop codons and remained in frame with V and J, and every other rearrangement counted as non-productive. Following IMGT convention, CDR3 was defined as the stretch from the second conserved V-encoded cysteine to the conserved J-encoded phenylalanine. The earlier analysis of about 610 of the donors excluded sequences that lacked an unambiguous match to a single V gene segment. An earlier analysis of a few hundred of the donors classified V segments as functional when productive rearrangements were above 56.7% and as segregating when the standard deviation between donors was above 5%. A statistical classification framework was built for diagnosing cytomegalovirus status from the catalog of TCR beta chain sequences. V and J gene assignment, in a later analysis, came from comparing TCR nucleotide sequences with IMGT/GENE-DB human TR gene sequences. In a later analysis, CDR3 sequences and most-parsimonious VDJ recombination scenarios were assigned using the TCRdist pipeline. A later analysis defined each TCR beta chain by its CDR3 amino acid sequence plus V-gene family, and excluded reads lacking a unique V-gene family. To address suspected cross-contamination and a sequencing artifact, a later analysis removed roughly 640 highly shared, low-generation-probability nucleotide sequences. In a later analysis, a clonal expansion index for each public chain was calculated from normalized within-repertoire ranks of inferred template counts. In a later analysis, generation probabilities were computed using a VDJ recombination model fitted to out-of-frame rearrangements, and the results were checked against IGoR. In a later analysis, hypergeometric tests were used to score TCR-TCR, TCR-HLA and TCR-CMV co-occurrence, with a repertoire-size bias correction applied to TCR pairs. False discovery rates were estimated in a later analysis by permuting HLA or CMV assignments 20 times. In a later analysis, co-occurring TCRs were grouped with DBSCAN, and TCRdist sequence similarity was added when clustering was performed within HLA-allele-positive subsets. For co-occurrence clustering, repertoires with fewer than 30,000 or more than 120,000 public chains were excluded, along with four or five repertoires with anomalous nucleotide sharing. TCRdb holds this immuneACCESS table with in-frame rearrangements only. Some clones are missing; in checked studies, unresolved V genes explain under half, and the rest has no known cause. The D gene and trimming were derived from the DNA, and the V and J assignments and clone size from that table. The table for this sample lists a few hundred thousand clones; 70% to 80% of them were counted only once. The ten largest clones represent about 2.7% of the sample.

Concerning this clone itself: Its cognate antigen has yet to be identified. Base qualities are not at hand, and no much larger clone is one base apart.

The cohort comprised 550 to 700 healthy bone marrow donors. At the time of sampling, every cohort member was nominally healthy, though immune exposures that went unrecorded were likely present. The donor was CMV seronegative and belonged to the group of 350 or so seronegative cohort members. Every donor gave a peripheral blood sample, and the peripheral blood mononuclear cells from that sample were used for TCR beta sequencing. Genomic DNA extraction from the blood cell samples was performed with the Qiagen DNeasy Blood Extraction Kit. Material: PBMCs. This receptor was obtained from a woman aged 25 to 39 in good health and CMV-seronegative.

The CDR3: CATSREEGSYTEAFF. The sequence in DNA is TGTGCCACCAGCAGAGAGGAGGGGTCCTACACTGAAGCTTTCTTT. Recombination linked TRBV15 to TRBJ1-1; perhaps TRBD1 is the D gene, with 5 bases matching. Counted from cysteine to phenylalanine, this CDR3 has 15 amino acids. Only CDR3 DNA is held: 45 bases, read in frame from base 1. Trimming at the junction amounts to 0 bases on V and 3 bases on J, and the germline ends lie 11 bases apart. Per the germline V gene (reference sequence), LNHNV is the CDR1 and YYDKDF is the CDR2. When the CDR3 is completed using the reference TRBV15 and TRBJ1-1 genes on either side, the full variable domain is DAMVIQNPRYQVTQFGKPVTLSCSQTLNHNVMYWYQQKSSQAPKLLFHYYDKDFNNEADTPDNFQSRRPNTSFCFLDIRSPGLGDTAMYLCATSREEGSYTEAFFGQGTRLTVV.